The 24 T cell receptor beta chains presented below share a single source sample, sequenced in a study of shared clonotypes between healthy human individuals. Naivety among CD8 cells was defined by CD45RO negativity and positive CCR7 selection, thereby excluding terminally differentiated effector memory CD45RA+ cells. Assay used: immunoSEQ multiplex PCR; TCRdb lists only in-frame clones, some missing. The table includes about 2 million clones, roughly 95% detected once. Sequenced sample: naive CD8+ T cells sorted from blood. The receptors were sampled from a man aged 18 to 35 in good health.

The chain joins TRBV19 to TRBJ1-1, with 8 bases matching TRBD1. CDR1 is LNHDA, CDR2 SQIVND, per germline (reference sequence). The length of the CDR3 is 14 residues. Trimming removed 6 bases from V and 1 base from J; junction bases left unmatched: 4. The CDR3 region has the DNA TGTGCCAGTAGGATCGGACAGGGGAACACTGAAGCTTTCTTT. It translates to CASRIGQGNTEAFF.

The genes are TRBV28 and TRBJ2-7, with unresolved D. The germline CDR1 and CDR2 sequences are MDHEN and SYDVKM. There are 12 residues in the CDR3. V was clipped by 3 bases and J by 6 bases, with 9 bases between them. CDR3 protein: CASSFLAGEQYF. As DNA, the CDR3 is TGTGCCAGCAGTTTCTTAGCCGGCGAGCAGTACTTC. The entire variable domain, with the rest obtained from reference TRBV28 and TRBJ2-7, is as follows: DVKVTQSSRYLVKRTGEKVFLECVQDMDHENMFWYRQDPGLGLRLIYFSYDVKMKEKGDIPEGYSVSREKKERFSLILESASTNQTSMYLCASSFLAGEQYFGPGTRLTVT.

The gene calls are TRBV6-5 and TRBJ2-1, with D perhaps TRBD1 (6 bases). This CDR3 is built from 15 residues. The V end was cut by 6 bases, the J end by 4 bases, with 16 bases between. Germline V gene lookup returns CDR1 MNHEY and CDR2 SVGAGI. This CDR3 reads CASSPAPDSYNEQFF. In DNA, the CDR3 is TGTGCCAGCAGCCCTGCCCCGGACAGTTACAATGAGCAGTTCTTC.

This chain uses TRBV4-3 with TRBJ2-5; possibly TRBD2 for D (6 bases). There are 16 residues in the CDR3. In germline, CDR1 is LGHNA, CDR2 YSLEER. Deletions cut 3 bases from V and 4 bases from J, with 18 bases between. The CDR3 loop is CASSQYSGTGGETQYF. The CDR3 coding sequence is TGCGCCAGCAGCCAGTACTCAGGGACCGGGGGAGAGACCCAGTACTTC.

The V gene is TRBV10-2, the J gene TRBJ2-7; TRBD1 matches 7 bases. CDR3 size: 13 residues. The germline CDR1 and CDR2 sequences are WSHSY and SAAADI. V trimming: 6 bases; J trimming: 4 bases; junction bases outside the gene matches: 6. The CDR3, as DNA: TGCGCCAGCAGCCTGGGACAGAGATACGAGCAGTACTTC. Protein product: CASSLGQRYEQYF.

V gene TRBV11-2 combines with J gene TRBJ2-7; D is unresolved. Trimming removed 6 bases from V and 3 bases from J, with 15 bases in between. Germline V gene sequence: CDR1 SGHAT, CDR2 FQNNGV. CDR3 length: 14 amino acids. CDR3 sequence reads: CASSLYGPGYEQYF. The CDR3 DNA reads TGTGCCAGCAGTTTATATGGTCCAGGCTACGAGCAGTACTTC.

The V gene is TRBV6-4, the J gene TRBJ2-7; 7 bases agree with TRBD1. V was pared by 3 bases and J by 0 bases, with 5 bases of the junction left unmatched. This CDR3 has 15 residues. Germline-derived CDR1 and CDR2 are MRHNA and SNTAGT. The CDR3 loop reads CASSEETGISYEQYF. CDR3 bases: TGTGCCAGCAGTGAAGAGACAGGGATCTCCTACGAGCAGTACTTC.

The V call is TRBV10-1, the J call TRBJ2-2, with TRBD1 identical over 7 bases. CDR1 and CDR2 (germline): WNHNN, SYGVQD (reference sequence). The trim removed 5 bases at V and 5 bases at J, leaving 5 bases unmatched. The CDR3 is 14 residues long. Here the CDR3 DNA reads TGCGCCAGCAGTCCCCACAGGGGAACCGGGGAGCTGTTTTTT. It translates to CASSPHRGTGELFF.

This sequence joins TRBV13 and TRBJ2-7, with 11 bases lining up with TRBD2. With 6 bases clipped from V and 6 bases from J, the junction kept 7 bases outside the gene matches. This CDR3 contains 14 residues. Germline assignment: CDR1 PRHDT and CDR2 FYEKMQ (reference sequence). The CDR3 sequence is CASSPTSGVREQYF. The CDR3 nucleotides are TGTGCCAGCAGTCCGACTAGCGGGGTCCGCGAGCAGTACTTC. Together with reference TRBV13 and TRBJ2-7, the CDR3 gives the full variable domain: AAGVIQSPRHLIKEKRETATLKCYPIPRHDTVYWYQQGPGQDPQFLISFYEKMQSDKGSIPDRFSAQQFSDYHSELNMSSLELGDSALYFCASSPTSGVREQYFGPGTRLTVT.

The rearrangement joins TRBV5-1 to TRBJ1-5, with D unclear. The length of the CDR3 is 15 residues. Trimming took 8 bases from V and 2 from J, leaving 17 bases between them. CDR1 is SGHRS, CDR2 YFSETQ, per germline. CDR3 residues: CARMTHSEGNQPQHF. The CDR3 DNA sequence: TGCGCCAGGATGACTCATAGCGAGGGCAATCAGCCCCAGCATTTT. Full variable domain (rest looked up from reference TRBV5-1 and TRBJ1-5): KAGVTQTPRYLIKTRGQQVTLSCSPISGHRSVSWYQQTPGQGLQFLFEYFSETQRNKGNFPGRFSGRQFSNSRSEMNVSTLELGDSALYLCARMTHSEGNQPQHFGDGTRLSIL.

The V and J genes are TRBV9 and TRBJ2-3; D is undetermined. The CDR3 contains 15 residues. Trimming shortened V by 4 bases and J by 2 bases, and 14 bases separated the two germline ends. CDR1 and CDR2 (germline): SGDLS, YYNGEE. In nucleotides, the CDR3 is TGTGCCAGCAGCCCCGGGTCGAGATCCACAGATACGCAGTATTTT. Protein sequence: CASSPGSRSTDTQYF.

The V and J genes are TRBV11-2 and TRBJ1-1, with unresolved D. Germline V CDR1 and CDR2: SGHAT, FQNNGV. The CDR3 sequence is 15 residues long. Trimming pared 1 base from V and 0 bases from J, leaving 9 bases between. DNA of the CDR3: TGTGCCAGCAGCTTAGTGCCAGGTATGAACACTGAAGCTTTCTTT. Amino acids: CASSLVPGMNTEAFF.

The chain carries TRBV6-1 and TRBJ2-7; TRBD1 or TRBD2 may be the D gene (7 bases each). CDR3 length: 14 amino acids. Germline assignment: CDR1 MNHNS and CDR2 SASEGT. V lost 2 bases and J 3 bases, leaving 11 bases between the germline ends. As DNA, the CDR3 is TGTGCCAGCAGTGAAAGCGGGACAGTCTACGAGCAGTACTTC. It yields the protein CASSESGTVYEQYF.

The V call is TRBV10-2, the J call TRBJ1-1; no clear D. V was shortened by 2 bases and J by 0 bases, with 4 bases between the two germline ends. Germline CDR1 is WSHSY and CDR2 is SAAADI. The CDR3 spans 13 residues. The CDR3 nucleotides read TGCGCCAGCAGTGAGGCCCTGAACACTGAAGCTTTCTTT. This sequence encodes CASSEALNTEAFF.

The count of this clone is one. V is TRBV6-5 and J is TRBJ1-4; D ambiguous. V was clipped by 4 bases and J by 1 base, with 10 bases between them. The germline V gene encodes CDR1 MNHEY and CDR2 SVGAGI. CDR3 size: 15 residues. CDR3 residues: CASSLGGLTNEKLFF. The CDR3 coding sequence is TGTGCCAGCAGTTTAGGCGGGTTAACTAATGAAAAACTGTTTTTT.

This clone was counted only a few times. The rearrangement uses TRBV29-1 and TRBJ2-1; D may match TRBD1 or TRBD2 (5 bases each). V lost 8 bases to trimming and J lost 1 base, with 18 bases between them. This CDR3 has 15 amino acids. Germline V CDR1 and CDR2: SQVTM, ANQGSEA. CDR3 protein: CSSGTSSGSYNEQFF. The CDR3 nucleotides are TGCAGCTCCGGGACCTCCTCCGGGTCCTACAATGAGCAGTTCTTC.

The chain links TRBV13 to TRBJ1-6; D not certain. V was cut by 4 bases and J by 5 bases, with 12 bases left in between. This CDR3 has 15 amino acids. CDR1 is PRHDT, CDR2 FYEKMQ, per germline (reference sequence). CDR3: CASSSSEEDNSPLHF. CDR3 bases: TGTGCCAGCAGCTCCTCCGAGGAGGATAATTCACCCCTCCACTTT.

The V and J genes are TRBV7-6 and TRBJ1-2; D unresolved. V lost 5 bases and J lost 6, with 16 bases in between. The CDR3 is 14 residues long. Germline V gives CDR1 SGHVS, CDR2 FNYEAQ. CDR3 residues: CASSQTIGSNGYTF. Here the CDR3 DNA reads TGTGCCAGCAGCCAAACGATAGGGAGTAATGGCTACACCTTC. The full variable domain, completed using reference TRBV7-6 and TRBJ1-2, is GAGVSQSPRYKVTKRGQDVALRCDPISGHVSLYWYRQALGQGPEFLTYFNYEAQQDKSGLPNDRFSAERPEGSISTLTIQRTEQRDSAMYRCASSQTIGSNGYTFGSGTRLTVV.

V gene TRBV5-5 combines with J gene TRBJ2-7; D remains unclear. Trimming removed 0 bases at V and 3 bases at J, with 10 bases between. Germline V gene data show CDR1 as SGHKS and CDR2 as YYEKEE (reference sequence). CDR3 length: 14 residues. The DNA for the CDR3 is TGTGCCAGCAGCTTGGAGGCAGGTTTCTACGAGCAGTACTTC. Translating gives CASSLEAGFYEQYF.

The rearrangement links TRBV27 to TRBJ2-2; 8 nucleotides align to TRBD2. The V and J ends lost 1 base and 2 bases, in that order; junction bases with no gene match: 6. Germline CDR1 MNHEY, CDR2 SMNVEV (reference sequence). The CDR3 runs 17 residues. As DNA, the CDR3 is TGTGCCAGCAGTTTATACCCAGCGGGGGCCAACACCGGGGAGCTGTTTTTT. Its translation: CASSLYPAGANTGELFF.

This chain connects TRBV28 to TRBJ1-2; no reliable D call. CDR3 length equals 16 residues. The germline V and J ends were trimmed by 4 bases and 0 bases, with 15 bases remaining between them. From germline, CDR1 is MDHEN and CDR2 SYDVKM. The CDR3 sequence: CASSSRSPPANYGYTF. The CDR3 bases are TGTGCCAGCAGTTCCCGATCGCCACCTGCTAACTATGGCTACACCTTC.

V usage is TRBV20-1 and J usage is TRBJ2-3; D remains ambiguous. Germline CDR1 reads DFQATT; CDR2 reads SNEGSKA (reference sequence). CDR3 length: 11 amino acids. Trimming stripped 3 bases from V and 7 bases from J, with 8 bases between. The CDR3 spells CSARDQNTQYF. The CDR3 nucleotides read TGCAGTGCTAGGGACCAAAATACGCAGTATTTT.

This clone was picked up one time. CDR3 region: CATSGTKGEQYF. CDR3 nucleotides: TGTGCCACTTCCGGGACTAAGGGAGAGCAGTACTTC. The V gene is TRBV2, the J gene TRBJ2-7, with 7 bases lining up with TRBD2. The CDR3 totals 12 residues. Per germline, CDR1 SNHLY and CDR2 FYNNEI. Unmatched junction bases numbered 10, after V lost 10 bases and J lost 7 bases.

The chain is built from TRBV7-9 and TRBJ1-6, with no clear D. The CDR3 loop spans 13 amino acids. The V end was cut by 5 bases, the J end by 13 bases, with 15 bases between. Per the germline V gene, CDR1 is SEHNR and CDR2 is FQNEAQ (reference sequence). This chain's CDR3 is CASSTPDGLPLHF. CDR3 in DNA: TGTGCCAGCAGCACACCGGACGGCCTTCCCCTCCACTTT.